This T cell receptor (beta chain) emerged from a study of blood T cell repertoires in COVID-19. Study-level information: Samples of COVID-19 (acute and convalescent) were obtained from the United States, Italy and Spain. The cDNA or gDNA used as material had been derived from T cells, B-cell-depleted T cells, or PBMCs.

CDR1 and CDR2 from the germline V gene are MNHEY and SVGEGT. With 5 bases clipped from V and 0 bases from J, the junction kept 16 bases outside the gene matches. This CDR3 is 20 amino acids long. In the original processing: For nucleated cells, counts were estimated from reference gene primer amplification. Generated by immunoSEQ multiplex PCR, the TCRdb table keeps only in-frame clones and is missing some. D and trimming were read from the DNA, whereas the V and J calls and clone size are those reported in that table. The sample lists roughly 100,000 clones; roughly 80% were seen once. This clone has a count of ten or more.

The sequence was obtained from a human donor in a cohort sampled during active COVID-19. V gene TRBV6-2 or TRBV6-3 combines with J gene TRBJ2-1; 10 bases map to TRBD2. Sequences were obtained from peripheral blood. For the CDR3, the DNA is TGTGCCAGCAGTGTTAGCGGGGGGCGGAAAAATCACCTCTCCTACAATGAGCAGTTCTTC. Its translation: CASSVSGGRKNHLSYNEQFF.